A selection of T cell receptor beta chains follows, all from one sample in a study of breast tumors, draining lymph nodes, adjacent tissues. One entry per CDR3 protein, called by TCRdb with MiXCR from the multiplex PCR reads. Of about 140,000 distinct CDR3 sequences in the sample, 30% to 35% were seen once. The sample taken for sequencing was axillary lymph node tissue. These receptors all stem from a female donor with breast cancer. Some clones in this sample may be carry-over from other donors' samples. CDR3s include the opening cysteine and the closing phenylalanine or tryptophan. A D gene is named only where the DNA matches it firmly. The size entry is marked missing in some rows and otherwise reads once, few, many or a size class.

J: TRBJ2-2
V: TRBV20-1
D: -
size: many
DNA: TGCAGTGCTAGAGATGGTACCACCGGGGAGCTGTTTTTT
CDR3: CSARDGTTGELFF

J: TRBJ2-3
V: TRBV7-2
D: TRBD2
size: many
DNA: TGTGCCAGCAGCACCGCCCGCGGGGGACTTACAGATACGCAGTATTTT
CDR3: CASSTARGGLTDTQYF

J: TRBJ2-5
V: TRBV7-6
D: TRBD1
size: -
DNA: TGTGCCAGCAGCTTAGCGCGTGGGACAGGGGGCTGGGAGACCCAGTACTTC
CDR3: CASSLARGTGGWETQYF

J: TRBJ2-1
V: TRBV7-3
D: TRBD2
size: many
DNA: TGTGCCAGCAGCTCAGCCGGGACTAGCGGTAACAATGAGCAGTTCTTC
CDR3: CASSSAGTSGNNEQFF

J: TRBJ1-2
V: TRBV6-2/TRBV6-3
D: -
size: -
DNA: TGTGCCAGCAGCTTACCACAGTTACGTGGCTACACCTTC
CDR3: CASSLPQLRGYTF

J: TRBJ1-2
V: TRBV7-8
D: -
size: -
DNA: TGTGCCAGCAGTTTCACTAGCGGGTCTCTTGGCCCTAACTATGGCTACACCTTC
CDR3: CASSFTSGSLGPNYGYTF

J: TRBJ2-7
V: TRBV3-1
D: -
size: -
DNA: TGCGCCAGCAGCCAAGGGTCTCAGGGTAACCCCTACGAGCAGTACTTC
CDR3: CASSQGSQGNPYEQYF

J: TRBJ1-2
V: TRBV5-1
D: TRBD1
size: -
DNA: TGCGCCAGCAGACAGCCGGACAGGGATGGCTACACCTTC
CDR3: CASRQPDRDGYTF

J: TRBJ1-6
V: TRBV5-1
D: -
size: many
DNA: TGCGCCAGCAGCTTAAGGACCCTCGAATCTAATTCACCCCTCCACTTT
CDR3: CASSLRTLESNSPLHF

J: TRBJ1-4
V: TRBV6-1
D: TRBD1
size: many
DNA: TGTGCCAGCAGTGCTGGGGACAGAGCTAATGAAAAACTGTTTTTT
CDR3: CASSAGDRANEKLFF

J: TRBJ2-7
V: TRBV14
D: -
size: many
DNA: TGTGCCAGCAGCCAAGACCACGGATACGAGCAGTACTTC
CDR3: CASSQDHGYEQYF

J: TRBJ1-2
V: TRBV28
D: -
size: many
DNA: TGTGCCAGCAGAAGAAACGGAAACTATGGCTACACCTTC
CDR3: CASRRNGNYGYTF

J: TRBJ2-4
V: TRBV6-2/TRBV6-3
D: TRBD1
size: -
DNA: TGTGCCAGCACTCCCTTTGGGACAGGGCGGAGGCTGGGAACCAAAGACATTCAGTACTTC
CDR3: CASTPFGTGRRLGTKDIQYF

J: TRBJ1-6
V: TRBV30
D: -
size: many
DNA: TGTGCCTGGGGGGAATCAAGGGGTTCACCCCTCCACTTT
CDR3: CAWGESRGSPLHF

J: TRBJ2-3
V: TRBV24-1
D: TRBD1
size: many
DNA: TGTGCCACCAGAGACAGGGGCACAGATACGCAGTATTTT
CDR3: CATRDRGTDTQYF

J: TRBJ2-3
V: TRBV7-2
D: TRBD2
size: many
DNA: TGTGCCAGCAGCCAAATCAGCGGGGGCGTACCTACGCAGTATTTT
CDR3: CASSQISGGVPTQYF

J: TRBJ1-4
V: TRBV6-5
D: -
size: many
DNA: TGTGCCAGCAGCGGGACGGTCCATGAAAAACTGTTTTTT
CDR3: CASSGTVHEKLFF

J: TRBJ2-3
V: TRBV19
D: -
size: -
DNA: TGTGCCAGTAGGCGGACTACCCACAATGAGCAGTATTTT
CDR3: CASRRTTHNEQYF

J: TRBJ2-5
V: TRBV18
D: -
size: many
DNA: TGTGCCAGCAGCTCCTCACAAGAGACCCAGTACTTC
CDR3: CASSSSQETQYF

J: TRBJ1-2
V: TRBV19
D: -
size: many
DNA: TGTGCCAGTACTCCAGGCTCCTTTGGTGGCTACACCTTC
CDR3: CASTPGSFGGYTF

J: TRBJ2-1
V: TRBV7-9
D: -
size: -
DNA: TGTGCCAGCAGCTTAGTAGTTGGGGGGACAGTTAACAATGAGCAGTTCTTC
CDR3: CASSLVVGGTVNNEQFF

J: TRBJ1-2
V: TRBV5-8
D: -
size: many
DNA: TGTGCCAGCAGCTTGGTGCGTCTTATAACCGCGGAGGTTGCTGGCTACACCTTC
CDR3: CASSLVRLITAEVAGYTF

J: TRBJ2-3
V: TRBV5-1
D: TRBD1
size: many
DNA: TGCGCCAGCAGCCCAACCGGGACAGGGGTGGGAGATACGCAGTATTTT
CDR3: CASSPTGTGVGDTQYF

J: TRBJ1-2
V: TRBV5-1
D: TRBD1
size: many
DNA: TGCGCCAGCAGCTACGGACAGGGCGAGGGCTACACCTTC
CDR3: CASSYGQGEGYTF

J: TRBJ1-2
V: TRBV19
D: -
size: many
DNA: TGTGCCAGCCAAACCGGGCCACCCTATGGCTACACCTTC
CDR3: CASQTGPPYGYTF

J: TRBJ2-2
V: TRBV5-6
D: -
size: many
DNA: TGTGCCAGCAGCTTAGGGTCGGGGGTCCCCGGGGAGCTGTTTTTT
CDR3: CASSLGSGVPGELFF

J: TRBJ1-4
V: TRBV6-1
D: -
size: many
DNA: TGTGCCAGCAGTGAACAGGTTGTCATCCTCTATGCGGAAAAACTGTTTTTT
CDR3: CASSEQVVILYAEKLFF

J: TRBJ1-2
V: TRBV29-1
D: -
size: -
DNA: TGCAGCTTGAAGGACCTCGGATATGGCTACACCTTC
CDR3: CSLKDLGYGYTF

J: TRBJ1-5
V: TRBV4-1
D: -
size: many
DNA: TGCGCCAGCAGCCAAGACTATGGGGGATTCAATCAGCCCCAGCATTTT
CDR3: CASSQDYGGFNQPQHF

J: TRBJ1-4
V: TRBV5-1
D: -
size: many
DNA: TGCGCCAGCAGCTACGGATCAACTAATGAAAAACTGTTTTTT
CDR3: CASSYGSTNEKLFF

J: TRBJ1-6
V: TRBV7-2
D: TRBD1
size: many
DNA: TGTGCCAGCAGGGAAGGGGACAGGGTGGTATCACCCCTCCACTTT
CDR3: CASREGDRVVSPLHF

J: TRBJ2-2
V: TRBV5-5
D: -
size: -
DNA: TGTGCCAGCAGCTTTATAGACGGGGAGCTGTTTTTT
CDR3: CASSFIDGELFF

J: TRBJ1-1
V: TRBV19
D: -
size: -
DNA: TGTGCCAGTAGTATAGGGGGGGGCACTTTAAACACTGAAGCTTTCTTT
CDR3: CASSIGGGTLNTEAFF

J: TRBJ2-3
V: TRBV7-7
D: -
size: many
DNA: TGTGCTAGCAGCCCCGGGAGCACAGATACGCAGTATTTT
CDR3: CASSPGSTDTQYF

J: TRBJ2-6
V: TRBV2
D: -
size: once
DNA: TGTGCCAGCAGTGAATGGGGAGGGGCCAACGTCCTGACTTTC
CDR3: CASSEWGGANVLTF

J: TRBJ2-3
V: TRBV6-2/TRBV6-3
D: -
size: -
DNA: TGTGCCAGCAGCTACTTAGGGGGGCTCCGGGGTACGCAGTATTTT
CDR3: CASSYLGGLRGTQYF

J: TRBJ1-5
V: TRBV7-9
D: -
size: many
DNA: TGTGCCAGCAGCTCCGCGGACCGAAATCAGCCCCAGCATTTT
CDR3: CASSSADRNQPQHF

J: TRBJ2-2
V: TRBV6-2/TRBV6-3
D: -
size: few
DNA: TGTGCCAGCAGTTACGCAGGGGTGGGCACCGGGGAGCTGTTTTTT
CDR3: CASSYAGVGTGELFF

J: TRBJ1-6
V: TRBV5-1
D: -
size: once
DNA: TGCGCCAGCAGCCGGGGGCAGGGGTCGTTCAACTTT
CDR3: CASSRGQGSFNF

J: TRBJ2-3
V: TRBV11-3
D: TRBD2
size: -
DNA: TGTGCCAGCAGCTTAGGCCCCACTAGCGGGGGAGGCACAGATACGCAGTATTTT
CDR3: CASSLGPTSGGGTDTQYF

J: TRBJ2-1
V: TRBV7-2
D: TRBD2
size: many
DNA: TGTGCCAGCAGCTTAGAGTTAGGTTTCGGGGGGTTTGGGCAGTTCTTC
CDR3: CASSLELGFGGFGQFF

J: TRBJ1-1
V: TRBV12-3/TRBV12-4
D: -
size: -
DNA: TGTGCCAGCAGTCTCCGGGGGGCGACCACTGAAGCTTTCTTT
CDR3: CASSLRGATTEAFF

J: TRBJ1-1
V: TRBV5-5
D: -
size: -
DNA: TGTGCCAGCAGCTTGAGGCTCGGGTCGGGGAAAACTGAAGCTTTCTTT
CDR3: CASSLRLGSGKTEAFF

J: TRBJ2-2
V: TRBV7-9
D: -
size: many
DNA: TGTGCCAGCAGCTTATATTCCGGACACAACACCGGGGAGCTGTTTTTT
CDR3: CASSLYSGHNTGELFF

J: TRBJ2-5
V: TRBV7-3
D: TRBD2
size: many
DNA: TGTGCCAGCAGCTTAATTGCGGGGGGGCGGGAGACCCAGTACTTC
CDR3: CASSLIAGGRETQYF

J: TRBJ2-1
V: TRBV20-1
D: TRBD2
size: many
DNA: TGCAGTGCTAGCGGGGGGGCAGGGTCGAATGAGCAGTTCTTC
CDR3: CSASGGAGSNEQFF